The 22 T cell receptor beta chains reported below all come from one sample, sequenced in a study of technical replicates of blood from several donors. Sequencing used immunoSEQ multiplex PCR; TCRdb keeps in-frame clones, though not all of them. Among some 80,000 clones listed, 96% were seen once. The sample consisted of T cells isolated from PBMCs. The receptors stem from a human donor in good health.

The V call is TRBV2, the J call TRBJ2-3; 8 bases map to TRBD2. From germline, CDR1 is SNHLY and CDR2 FYNNEI. The CDR3 runs 15 residues. V was pared by 2 bases and J by 5 bases, with 6 bases of the junction left unmatched. CDR3 bases: TGTGCCAGCAGTGAACCAGCGGGAGTCGTAGATACGCAGTATTTT. Translated: CASSEPAGVVDTQYF.

The chain links TRBV6-5 to TRBJ2-7, with a weak D call TRBD2 (5 bases). V lost 10 bases to trimming and J lost 3 bases, with 16 bases between them. The CDR3 spans 13 residues. The germline gives CDR1 MNHEY, CDR2 SVGAGI. CDR3 sequence (DNA): TGTGCCACACTCTCCAGCGGCTACTACGAGCAGTACTTC. Translated: CATLSSGYYEQYF.

The chain joins TRBV2 to TRBJ2-1; D is undetermined. V was cut by 4 bases and J by 4 bases, with 14 bases left in between. This CDR3 has 15 residues. The germline V gene encodes CDR1 SNHLY and CDR2 FYNNEI. CDR3 DNA sequence: TGTGCCAGCAGTGGAGGTATTAGTTCTTACAATGAGCAGTTCTTC. It yields the protein CASSGGISSYNEQFF. The variable domain in full, completed from reference TRBV2 and TRBJ2-1, reads EPEVTQTPSHQVTQMGQEVILRCVPISNHLYFYWYRQILGQKVEFLVSFYNNEISEKSEIFDDQFSVERPDGSNFTLKIRSTKLEDSAMYFCASSGGISSYNEQFFGPGTRLTVL.

The rearrangement joins TRBV11-2 to TRBJ2-1; 7 positions agree with TRBD1. CDR3 length: 15 residues. J gave up 4 bases and V 5 bases, and 8 bases lay outside the gene matches. The germline V gene encodes CDR1 SGHAT and CDR2 FQNNGV. This CDR3 is CASSARGQTYNEQFF. CDR3 nucleotide sequence: TGTGCCAGCAGCGCAAGGGGACAGACTTACAATGAGCAGTTCTTC. Supplemented by reference TRBV11-2 and TRBJ2-1, the full variable domain reads EAGVAQSPRYKIIEKRQSVAFWCNPISGHATLYWYQQILGQGPKLLIQFQNNGVVDDSQLPKDRFSAERLKGVDSTLKIQPAKLEDSAVYLCASSARGQTYNEQFFGPGTRLTVL.

The CDR3 bases are TGTGCCAGCAGCTTAGGCGCGGCGGGGAACACTGAAGCTTTCTTT. It encodes CASSLGAAGNTEAFF. V gene TRBV7-2 combines with J gene TRBJ1-1; D is unresolved. V lost 1 base and J lost 1, with 10 bases in between. CDR3 size: 15 residues. Germline V gene sequence: CDR1 SGHTA, CDR2 FQGNSA.

This clone was seen only once. The V call is TRBV28, the J call TRBJ2-3; D is ambiguous. V gave up 8 bases and J gave up 4 bases, with 10 bases separating them. Germline V gives CDR1 MDHEN, CDR2 SYDVKM. This CDR3 region has 12 residues. The DNA for the CDR3 is TGTGCCAGCGGGCCTATGGCAGATACGCAGTATTTT. Translated: CASGPMADTQYF.

Of note for this clone: The sample holds other DNA sequences that translate to the same CDR3. The V and J genes are TRBV27 and TRBJ1-1; maybe TRBD1 (6 bases). The germline V and J ends were trimmed by 0 bases and 4 bases, with 9 bases remaining between them. CDR1 is MNHEY, CDR2 SMNVEV, per germline (reference sequence). The CDR3 is 14 amino acids. DNA for the CDR3: TGTGCCAGCAGTTTATCCGGCAGGGGCACTGAAGCTTTCTTT. Protein: CASSLSGRGTEAFF.

This chain connects TRBV5-6 to TRBJ2-7; weak D call: TRBD1 (6 bases). The V gene lost 7 bases and the J gene lost 2 bases, with 19 bases spanning the gap. The CDR3 length is 15 residues. The germline V gene encodes CDR1 SGHDT and CDR2 YYEEEE. Written as DNA, the CDR3 is TGTGCCAGCTACGATCGGACAGAGAATACCTACGAGCAGTACTTC. This codes for CASYDRTENTYEQYF.

This chain joins TRBV27 and TRBJ2-1, with TRBD1 matching over 7 bases. The CDR3 covers 15 residues. Germline V gene lookup returns CDR1 MNHEY and CDR2 SMNVEV (reference sequence). Trimming removed 6 bases from V and 7 bases from J; junction bases left unmatched: 12. CDR3 protein: CASRSRQGRRNEQFF. CDR3 DNA: TGTGCCAGCAGATCCCGACAGGGAAGGAGGAATGAGCAGTTCTTC.

Turning to this clone: The sample contains more than one DNA sequence encoding this CDR3. The chain has TRBV19 and TRBJ1-1; 8 bases align to TRBD1. In germline, CDR1 is LNHDA, CDR2 SQIVND (reference sequence). This CDR3 contains 14 residues. Trimming at V came to 3 bases and at J to 1 base, leaving 1 base not matched to a gene. CDR3 loop: CASSIGQGNTEAFF. In nucleotides, the CDR3 is TGTGCCAGTAGTATTGGACAGGGGAACACTGAAGCTTTCTTT. The full variable domain, its missing parts supplied by reference TRBV19 and TRBJ1-1, is DGGITQSPKYLFRKEGQNVTLSCEQNLNHDAMYWYRQDPGQGLRLIYYSQIVNDFQKGDIAEGYSVSREKKESFPLTVTSAQKNPTAFYLCASSIGQGNTEAFFGQGTRLTVV.

This clone was seen just once. The chain combines TRBV5-1 with TRBJ2-7, with D perhaps matching TRBD2 (6 bases). Germline V CDR1 and CDR2: SGHRS, YFSETQ. The CDR3 contains 13 residues. V lost 3 bases and J lost 3, with 10 bases in between. This CDR3 is CASSSGTGYEQYF. The CDR3 nucleotides read TGCGCCAGCAGCTCCGGGACTGGCTACGAGCAGTACTTC.

The chain is built from TRBV5-1 and TRBJ2-7; D perhaps matches TRBD2 (5 bases). CDR1 and CDR2 from the germline V gene are SGHRS and YFSETQ. The CDR3 sequence is 14 residues long. Trimming took 4 bases from V and 5 from J, leaving 16 bases between them. As DNA, the CDR3 is TGCGCCAGCAGCAAGGCGGCAGAGGGTGACGAGCAGTACTTC. It translates to CASSKAAEGDEQYF.

The V call is TRBV28, the J call TRBJ2-7, with D perhaps matching TRBD2 (5 bases). CDR1 and CDR2 (germline): MDHEN, SYDVKM. CDR3 length equals 11 residues. Trimming stripped 5 bases from V and 3 bases from J, with 5 bases between. CDR3 sequence: CASSSGYEQYF. Written as DNA, the CDR3 is TGTGCCAGCAGTAGCGGCTACGAGCAGTACTTC.

The DNA for the CDR3 is TGTGCCAGCAGTCTAAGACGGGACATCTACGAGCAGTACTTC. Translated: CASSLRRDIYEQYF. The V call is TRBV28, the J call TRBJ2-7; perhaps TRBD1 as D (6 bases). The CDR3 loop spans 14 amino acids. Germline V gene lookup returns CDR1 MDHEN and CDR2 SYDVKM. The V end was cut by 5 bases, the J end by 3 bases, with 14 bases between.

This chain joins TRBV29-1 and TRBJ2-2; 10 bases are a match to TRBD2. This CDR3 comprises 14 residues. Germline CDR1 is SQVTM and CDR2 is ANQGSEA. V gave up 6 bases and J gave up 5 bases; unmatched junction bases: 6. CDR3 sequence reads: CSVLAGAGTGELFF. The CDR3 DNA sequence: TGCAGCGTCCTAGCGGGAGCGGGGACCGGGGAGCTGTTTTTT.

V gene TRBV5-1 combines with J gene TRBJ2-1; possibly TRBD2 for D (6 bases). The CDR3 loop spans 16 amino acids. V lost 2 bases to trimming and J lost 8 bases, with 20 bases between them. Germline V lookup: CDR1 SGHRS, CDR2 YFSETQ. CDR3 sequence: CASSLVGTAAPDEQFF. The CDR3 DNA reads as TGCGCCAGCAGCTTAGTTGGGACTGCGGCCCCCGATGAGCAGTTCTTC.

The V call is TRBV4-2, the J call TRBJ2-2, with D possibly being TRBD2 (6 bases). The ends were cut back, 5 bases at V and 0 bases at J, with 19 bases in the middle. In germline, CDR1 is LGHNA, CDR2 YNFKEQ. This CDR3 comprises 18 residues. The CDR3 loop reads CASSTPGLRNANTGELFF. CDR3 coding DNA: TGTGCCAGCAGCACTCCGGGACTTCGAAACGCGAACACCGGGGAGCTGTTTTTT.

The chain couples TRBV30 to TRBJ1-1; D is possibly TRBD1 (6 bases). The CDR3 is 14 amino acids. Germline CDR1 and CDR2: GTSNPN and SVGIG (reference sequence). Trimming took 2 bases from V and 0 from J, leaving 10 bases between them. CDR3 nucleotide sequence: TGTGCCTGGAGTAGATACAGGGTGAACACTGAAGCTTTCTTT. As protein: CAWSRYRVNTEAFF.

The rearrangement uses TRBV25-1 and TRBJ1-2; D is uncertain. This CDR3 contains 11 residues. Looked up from germline, CDR1 is MGHDK and CDR2 is SYGVNS. Trimming removed 6 bases at V and 2 bases at J, with 4 bases between. The CDR3 sequence: CASRENYGYTF. CDR3 DNA sequence: TGTGCCAGCAGGGAGAACTATGGCTACACCTTC.

V and J are TRBV7-2 and TRBJ1-2, with D perhaps TRBD1 (6 bases). The V and J ends lost 5 bases and 1 base respectively, with 20 bases between them. The CDR3 has 17 amino acids. Looked up from germline, CDR1 is SGHTA and CDR2 is FQGNSA. The DNA of the CDR3 is TGTGCCAGCAGCCTGCGGGTGGGGGCCCCCTATAACTATGGCTACACCTTC. Protein product: CASSLRVGAPYNYGYTF.

The chain has TRBV5-5 and TRBJ1-2; 10 nucleotides match TRBD1. Germline loops: CDR1 SGHKS, CDR2 YYEKEE (reference sequence). The CDR3 covers 15 residues. V shed 1 base, J shed 9 bases, and the junction held 9 bases outside the gene matches. The CDR3 DNA reads as TGTGCCAGCAGCTTGCCTGGGGGGACAGGGGATAGCTACACCTTC. Translating gives CASSLPGGTGDSYTF.

The genes are TRBV5-1 and TRBJ2-2; 8 positions match TRBD2. With V trimmed by 4 bases and J by 4 bases, 6 bases remained unmatched. Germline-derived CDR1 and CDR2 are SGHRS and YFSETQ. The CDR3 consists of 15 residues. CDR3 residues: CASSPVAGLTGELFF. As DNA, the CDR3 is TGCGCCAGCAGCCCTGTAGCGGGACTCACCGGGGAGCTGTTTTTT.